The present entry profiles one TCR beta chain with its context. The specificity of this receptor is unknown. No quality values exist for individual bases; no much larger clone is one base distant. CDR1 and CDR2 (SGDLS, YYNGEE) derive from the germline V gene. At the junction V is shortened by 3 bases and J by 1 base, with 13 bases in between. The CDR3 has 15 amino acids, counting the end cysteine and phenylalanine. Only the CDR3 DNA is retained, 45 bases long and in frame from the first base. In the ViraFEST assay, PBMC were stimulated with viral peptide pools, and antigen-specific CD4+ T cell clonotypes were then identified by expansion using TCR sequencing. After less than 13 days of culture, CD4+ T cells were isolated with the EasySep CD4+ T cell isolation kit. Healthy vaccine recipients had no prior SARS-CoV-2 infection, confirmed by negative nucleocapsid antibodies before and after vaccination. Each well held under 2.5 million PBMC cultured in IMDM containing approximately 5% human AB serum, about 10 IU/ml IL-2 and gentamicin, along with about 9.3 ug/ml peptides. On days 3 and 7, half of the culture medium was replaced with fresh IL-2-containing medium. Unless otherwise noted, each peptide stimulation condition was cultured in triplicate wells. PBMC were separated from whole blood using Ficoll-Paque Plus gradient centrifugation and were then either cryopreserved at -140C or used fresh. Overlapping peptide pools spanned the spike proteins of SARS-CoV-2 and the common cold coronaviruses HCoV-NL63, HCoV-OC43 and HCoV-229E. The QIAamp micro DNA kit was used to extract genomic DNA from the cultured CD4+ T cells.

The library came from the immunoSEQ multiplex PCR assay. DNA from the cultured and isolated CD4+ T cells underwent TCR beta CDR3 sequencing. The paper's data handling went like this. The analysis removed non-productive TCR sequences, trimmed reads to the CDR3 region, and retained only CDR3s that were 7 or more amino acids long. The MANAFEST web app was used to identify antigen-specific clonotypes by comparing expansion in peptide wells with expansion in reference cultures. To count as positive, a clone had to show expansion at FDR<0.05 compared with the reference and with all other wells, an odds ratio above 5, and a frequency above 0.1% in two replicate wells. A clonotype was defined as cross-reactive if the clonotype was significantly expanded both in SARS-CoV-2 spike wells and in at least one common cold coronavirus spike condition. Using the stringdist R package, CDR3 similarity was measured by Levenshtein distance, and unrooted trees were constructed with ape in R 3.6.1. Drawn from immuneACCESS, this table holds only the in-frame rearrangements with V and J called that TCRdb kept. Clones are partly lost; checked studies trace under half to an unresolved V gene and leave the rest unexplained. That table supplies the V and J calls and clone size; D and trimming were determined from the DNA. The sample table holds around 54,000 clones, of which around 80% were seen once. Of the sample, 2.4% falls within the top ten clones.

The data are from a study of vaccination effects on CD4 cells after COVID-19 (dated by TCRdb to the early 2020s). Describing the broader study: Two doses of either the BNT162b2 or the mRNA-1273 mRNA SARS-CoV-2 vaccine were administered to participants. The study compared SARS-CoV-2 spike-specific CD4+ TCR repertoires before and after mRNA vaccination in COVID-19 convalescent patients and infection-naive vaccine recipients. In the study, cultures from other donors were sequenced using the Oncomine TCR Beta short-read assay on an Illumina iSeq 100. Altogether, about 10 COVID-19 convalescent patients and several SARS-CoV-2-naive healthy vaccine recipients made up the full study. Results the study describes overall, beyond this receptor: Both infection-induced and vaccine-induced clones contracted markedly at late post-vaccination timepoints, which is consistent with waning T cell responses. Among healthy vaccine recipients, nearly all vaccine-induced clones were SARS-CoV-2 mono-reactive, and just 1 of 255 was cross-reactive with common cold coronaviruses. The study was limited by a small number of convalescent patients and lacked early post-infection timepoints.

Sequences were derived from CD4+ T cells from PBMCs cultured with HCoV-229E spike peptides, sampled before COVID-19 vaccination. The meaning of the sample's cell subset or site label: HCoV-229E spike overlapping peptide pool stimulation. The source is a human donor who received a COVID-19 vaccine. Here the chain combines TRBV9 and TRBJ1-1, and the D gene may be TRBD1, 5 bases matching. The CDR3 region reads CASSATVGGNTEAFF. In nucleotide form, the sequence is TGTGCCAGCAGCGCCACAGTGGGGGGGAACACTGAAGCTTTCTTT.